The T cell receptor (beta chain) under discussion was sequenced for a study of regulatory dendritic cells for organ transplantation. The study, taken as a whole, reports: Memory CD8+ T cells were the most oligoclonal; naive cells were highly diverse.

The CDR3 is 11 residues long. Germline CDR1 and CDR2: SGHNT and YYREEE (reference sequence). V was shortened by 1 base and J by 6 bases, with 3 bases between the two germline ends. Repertoires were generated with immunoSEQ multiplex PCR, while TCRdb's copy carries only in-frame clones and drops some. Here the sample spans 35,000 to 45,000 clones, about nine tenths being singletons. Remarks on this clone: Its antigen is currently unknown.

Naive CD45RA+ and memory CD45RO+ CD4+ or CD8+ T cells were FACS-sorted. This chain links TRBV5-4 with TRBJ2-3, with D hard to call. Sequencing was performed on naive CD8+ T cells from blood. Subset in this sample: CD45RA+ naive T cells. The receptor's source is a human donor in good health. The CDR3 DNA reads TGTGCCAGCAGCTTGTTGGATACGCAGTATTTT. It yields the protein CASSLLDTQYF.